The subject of this entry is one TCR beta chain. The antigen is not known. Combining a sample-barcoded 5' primer with a J-beta primer mix, a second PCR ran for about 6 to 12 cycles. In TCRdb, the 5' RACE reads were re-called with MiXCR into one record per CDR3 protein. There are around 1.1 million distinct CDR3 sequences in the sample; more than 30% occur only once, and roughly 13% lies in the top ten. The sample is drawn from a study of blood T cells in healthy people across ages. RNA extraction gave at least 5.5 micrograms of total RNA per sample. CDR3 length equals 14 residues. Germline V gives CDR1 SGHDT, CDR2 YYEEEE. V lost 0 bases and J 3 bases, leaving 10 bases between the germline ends. Study results and limitations: Unknown CMV status may confound age-related changes in expanded clones. It was held that the diversity estimates obtained from one million T cells were underestimates.

This clonotype was sampled from a man younger than 35 in good health. This sequence joins TRBV5-6 and TRBJ2-7, with a weak D call TRBD1 (6 bases). The sequenced sample consisted of blood. CDR3 region: CASSLGTDLYEQYF. The CDR3 DNA follows: TGTGCCAGCAGCTTGGGGACAGACCTCTACGAGCAGTACTTC.